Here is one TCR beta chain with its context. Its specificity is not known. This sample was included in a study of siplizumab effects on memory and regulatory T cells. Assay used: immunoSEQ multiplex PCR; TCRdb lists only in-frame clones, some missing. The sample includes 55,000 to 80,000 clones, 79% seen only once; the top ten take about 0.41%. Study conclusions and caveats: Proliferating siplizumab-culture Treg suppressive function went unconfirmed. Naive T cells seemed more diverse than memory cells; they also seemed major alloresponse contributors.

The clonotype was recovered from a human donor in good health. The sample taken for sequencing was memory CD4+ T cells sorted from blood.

The CDR3 coding sequence is TGTGCCCGAGGGTGGGGGATTGAGCAGTTCTTC. Translation gives CARGWGIEQFF. The chain has TRBV30 and TRBJ2-1; D might be TRBD1 or TRBD2, each matching 5 bases. Per the germline V gene, CDR1 is GTSNPN and CDR2 is SVGIG (reference sequence). The V and J ends lost 8 bases and 9 bases respectively, with 14 bases between them. The CDR3 runs to 11 residues. Looking up the rest from reference TRBV30 and TRBJ2-1 gives the full variable domain: SQTIHQWPATLVQPVGSPLSLECTVEGTSNPNLYWYRQAAGRGLQLLFYSVGIGQISSEVPQNLSASRPQDRQFILSSKKLLLSDSGFYLCARGWGIEQFFGPGTRLTVL.